This TCR beta chain stems from a study of T cell changes during pregnancy in multiple sclerosis. Generated by immunoSEQ multiplex PCR, the TCRdb table keeps only in-frame clones and is missing some. Of under 50,000 clones listed, roughly 90% are singletons. Remarks on this clone: The sample has other DNA sequences that encode this CDR3 too.

The source was CD4+ T cells from peripheral blood mononuclear cells, collected before pregnancy. The receptor comes from a female donor with multiple sclerosis, enrolled in a pregnancy study.

In nucleotides, the CDR3 is TGCGCCAGCAGCTTAGCCGGGGGTGATACGCAGTATTTT. Translation gives CASSLAGGDTQYF. The chain employs TRBV5-1 and TRBJ2-3, with a possible D match to TRBD2 (6 bases). V was clipped by 2 bases and J by 6 bases, with 10 bases between them. The CDR3 totals 13 residues. Germline CDR1 SGHRS, CDR2 YFSETQ.